A selection of T cell receptor beta chains follows, all from one sample in a study of blood T cell repertoires in COVID-19. TCRdb's table, derived via immunoSEQ multiplex PCR, lists solely in-frame clones and lacks some. The sample lists 150,000 to 200,000 clones, 82% occurring once. The sequencing input was peripheral blood. These receptors were taken from a woman aged 40-49 years with COVID-19, enrolled during active disease. CDR3s leave out the opening cysteine and the closing phenylalanine or tryptophan. Each record gives: CDR3 length, V gene, J gene, CDR3 protein.

CDR3 length: 14
V gene: TRBV15
J gene: TRBJ2-6
CDR3 protein: ATSRDGGTGANVLT

CDR3 length: 12
V gene: TRBV11-2
J gene: TRBJ1-1
CDR3 protein: ASSLDRGQSEAF

CDR3 length: 14
V gene: TRBV6-1
J gene: TRBJ1-1
CDR3 protein: ASSEALRQWNTEAF

CDR3 length: 11
V gene: TRBV10-1
J gene: TRBJ1-2
CDR3 protein: ASTLRGLNGYT

CDR3 length: 16
V gene: TRBV28
J gene: TRBJ2-7
CDR3 protein: ASSLSMGAAVSSYEQY

CDR3 length: 11
V gene: TRBV19
J gene: TRBJ1-2
CDR3 protein: ASSDRVNYGYT

CDR3 length: 12
V gene: TRBV6-6
J gene: TRBJ1-1
CDR3 protein: ASSYEGALTEAF

CDR3 length: 14
V gene: TRBV3-1/TRBV3-2
J gene: TRBJ2-7
CDR3 protein: ASSPQTGLAGRLQY

CDR3 length: 13
V gene: TRBV11-3
J gene: TRBJ2-1
CDR3 protein: ASSSTENTYNEQF

CDR3 length: 11
V gene: TRBV7-3
J gene: TRBJ2-2
CDR3 protein: ASSVTDTGELF

CDR3 length: 10
V gene: TRBV30
J gene: TRBJ1-1
CDR3 protein: AWSVRGSEAF

CDR3 length: 12
V gene: TRBV10-3
J gene: TRBJ1-2
CDR3 protein: AISEAQGTYGYT

CDR3 length: 15
V gene: TRBV7-2
J gene: TRBJ2-5
CDR3 protein: ASSTDTSRAAAETQY

CDR3 length: 13
V gene: TRBV6-5
J gene: TRBJ1-3
CDR3 protein: ASGRGSSSGNTIY

CDR3 length: 13
V gene: TRBV3-1/TRBV3-2
J gene: TRBJ2-7
CDR3 protein: ASSRQGLADYEQY

CDR3 length: 14
V gene: TRBV4-2
J gene: TRBJ2-1
CDR3 protein: ASSQSSRSSYNEQF

CDR3 length: 13
V gene: TRBV28
J gene: TRBJ1-4
CDR3 protein: ASRPSGGLGEKLF

CDR3 length: 11
V gene: TRBV6-5
J gene: TRBJ1-2
CDR3 protein: ASTQRQGKVYT

CDR3 length: 11
V gene: TRBV4-1
J gene: TRBJ1-2
CDR3 protein: ASSQDRSVWYT

CDR3 length: 13
V gene: TRBV6-1
J gene: TRBJ2-1
CDR3 protein: ASSDWAGGRNEQF

CDR3 length: 12
V gene: TRBV11-2
J gene: TRBJ2-5
CDR3 protein: ASSLGRYSETQY

CDR3 length: 12
V gene: TRBV2
J gene: TRBJ2-3
CDR3 protein: ASNGGLGTDTQY

CDR3 length: 10
V gene: TRBV7-9
J gene: TRBJ1-5
CDR3 protein: ASSLPNQPQH

CDR3 length: 10
V gene: TRBV30
J gene: TRBJ1-2
CDR3 protein: AWSVNYYGYT

CDR3 length: 13
V gene: TRBV5-6
J gene: TRBJ2-1
CDR3 protein: ASMPVGLNYNEQF

CDR3 length: 13
V gene: TRBV19
J gene: TRBJ2-2
CDR3 protein: ASSTDRGITGELF

CDR3 length: 13
V gene: TRBV2
J gene: TRBJ1-1
CDR3 protein: ASGPGGVNKGEAF

CDR3 length: 13
V gene: TRBV2
J gene: TRBJ1-2
CDR3 protein: ASSGPGYRNYGYT

CDR3 length: 12
V gene: TRBV7-2
J gene: TRBJ1-2
CDR3 protein: ASSTGRGNYGYT

CDR3 length: 12
V gene: TRBV7-3
J gene: TRBJ1-1
CDR3 protein: ASSSDRFGTEAF

CDR3 length: 14
V gene: TRBV19
J gene: TRBJ2-3
CDR3 protein: ASKKRSAVTTDTQY

CDR3 length: 12
V gene: TRBV7-6
J gene: TRBJ2-7
CDR3 protein: ASSSRTGTSEQY

CDR3 length: 15
V gene: TRBV15
J gene: TRBJ1-5
CDR3 protein: ATSSGPGTGYDQPQH

CDR3 length: 13
V gene: TRBV18
J gene: TRBJ1-1
CDR3 protein: ASSTGTGGHTEAF

CDR3 length: 12
V gene: TRBV7-9
J gene: TRBJ2-7
CDR3 protein: ASSSHVGSYEQY

CDR3 length: 9
V gene: TRBV2
J gene: TRBJ2-7
CDR3 protein: ASSGREGQY

CDR3 length: 10
V gene: TRBV5-4
J gene: TRBJ1-1
CDR3 protein: ASSLFRAEAF

CDR3 length: 12
V gene: TRBV29-1
J gene: TRBJ1-1
CDR3 protein: SVEDRTGLFAVF

CDR3 length: 13
V gene: TRBV9
J gene: TRBJ2-4
CDR3 protein: ASSVGQMDKNIQY

CDR3 length: 15
V gene: TRBV21-1
J gene: TRBJ2-3
CDR3 protein: ASNGDSGTGKTDTQY

CDR3 length: 12
V gene: TRBV5-6
J gene: TRBJ1-1
CDR3 protein: ASRGGFGDTEAF

CDR3 length: 12
V gene: TRBV27
J gene: TRBJ1-2
CDR3 protein: ASSPRRTGFGYT

CDR3 length: 14
V gene: TRBV11-2
J gene: TRBJ2-3
CDR3 protein: ASSLFGTGGTDTQY

CDR3 length: 12
V gene: TRBV2
J gene: TRBJ1-5
CDR3 protein: ASSEVTVRAPQH

CDR3 length: 11
V gene: TRBV25-1
J gene: TRBJ1-5
CDR3 protein: ASRGQVNQPQH

CDR3 length: 13
V gene: TRBV7-8
J gene: TRBJ1-1
CDR3 protein: ASSQRDKLNTEAF

CDR3 length: 13
V gene: TRBV2
J gene: TRBJ1-5
CDR3 protein: ASRATGGANQPQH